This entry describes one T cell receptor beta chain. Method: immunoSEQ multiplex PCR; TCRdb's copy keeps in-frame clones and lacks some. The sample records about 8,200 clones, approximately 75% being singletons. This sample is drawn from a study of immune evolution from preneoplasia to lung adenocarcinoma. This TCR came from a person in their sixties or seventies with lung adenocarcinoma. Material: FFPE adjacent normal lung tissue.

The CDR3: CASSLDPENNEQFF. The CDR3 coding sequence is TGCGCCAGCAGCTTGGACCCAGAGAACAATGAGCAGTTCTTC. This chain joins TRBV5-1 and TRBJ2-1; D uncertain. CDR1 and CDR2 from the germline V gene are SGHRS and YFSETQ. Trimming pared 0 bases from V and 5 bases from J, leaving 9 bases between. This CDR3 is 14 amino acids long.